Included here is one TCR beta chain sequence, with context. Its cognate antigen is unknown. This sample stems from a study of cytomegalovirus exposure and HLA in healthy donors. Study-wide points: Across donors, sequencing depth was assumed by presence/absence analyses to be roughly uniform. About 87% or about 30% of the time was how often most TCR beta V segments were productive, according to an earlier analysis.

Amplification used 60 Vbeta primers and 13 Jbeta primers. Sequencing used immunoSEQ multiplex PCR; TCRdb keeps in-frame clones, though not all of them. This table holds about 230,000 clones, more than 85% found once. Deletions cut 6 bases from V and 0 bases from J, with 16 bases between. Germline lookup yields CDR1 KGHSH and CDR2 LQKENI. The length of the CDR3 is 16 residues. The TCR was taken from a woman in her late teens or twenties in good health and CMV-seronegative. Input material: PBMCs. The rearrangement uses TRBV18 and TRBJ2-3; a weak D match, TRBD2 (5 bases). The CDR3 nucleotides are TGTGCCAGCTCCCGACTACCAGATCTAAGCACAGATACGCAGTATTTT. This codes for CASSRLPDLSTDTQYF.